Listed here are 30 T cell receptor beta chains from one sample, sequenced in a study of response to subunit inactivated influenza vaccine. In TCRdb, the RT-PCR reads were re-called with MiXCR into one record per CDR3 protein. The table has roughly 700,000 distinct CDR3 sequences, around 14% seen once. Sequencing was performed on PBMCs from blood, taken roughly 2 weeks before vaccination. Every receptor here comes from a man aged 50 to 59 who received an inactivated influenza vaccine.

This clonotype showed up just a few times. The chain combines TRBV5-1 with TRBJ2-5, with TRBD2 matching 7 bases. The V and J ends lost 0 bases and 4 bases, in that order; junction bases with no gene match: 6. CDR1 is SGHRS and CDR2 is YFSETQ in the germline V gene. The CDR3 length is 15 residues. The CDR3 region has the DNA TGCGCCAGCAGCTTGGAGGCTAGCGGACGAGAGACCCAGTACTTC. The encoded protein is CASSLEASGRETQYF.

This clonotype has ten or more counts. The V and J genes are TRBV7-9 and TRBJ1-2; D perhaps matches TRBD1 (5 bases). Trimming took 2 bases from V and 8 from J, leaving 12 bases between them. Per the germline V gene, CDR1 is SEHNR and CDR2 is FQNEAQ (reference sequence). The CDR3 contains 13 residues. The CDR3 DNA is TGTGCCAGCAGCTTACAAGGGACGAGGGGCTACACCTTC. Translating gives CASSLQGTRGYTF.

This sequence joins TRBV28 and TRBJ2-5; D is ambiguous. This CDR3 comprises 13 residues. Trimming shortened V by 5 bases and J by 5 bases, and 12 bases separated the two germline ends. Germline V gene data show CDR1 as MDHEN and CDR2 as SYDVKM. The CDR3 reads CASSGNVHETQYF. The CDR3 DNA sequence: TGTGCCAGCAGTGGGAATGTCCACGAGACCCAGTACTTC.

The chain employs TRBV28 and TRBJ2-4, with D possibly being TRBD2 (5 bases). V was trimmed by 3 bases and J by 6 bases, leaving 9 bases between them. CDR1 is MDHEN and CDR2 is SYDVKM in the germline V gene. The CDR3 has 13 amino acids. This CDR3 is CASSLTGSNIQYF. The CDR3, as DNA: TGTGCCAGCAGTTTGACGGGATCAAACATTCAGTACTTC.

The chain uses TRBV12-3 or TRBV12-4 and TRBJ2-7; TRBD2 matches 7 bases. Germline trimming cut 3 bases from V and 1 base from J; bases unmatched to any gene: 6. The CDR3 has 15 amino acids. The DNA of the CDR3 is TGTGCCAGCAGTTTCGGGGGGTCCTTATCCTACGAGCAGTACTTC. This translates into CASSFGGSLSYEQYF.

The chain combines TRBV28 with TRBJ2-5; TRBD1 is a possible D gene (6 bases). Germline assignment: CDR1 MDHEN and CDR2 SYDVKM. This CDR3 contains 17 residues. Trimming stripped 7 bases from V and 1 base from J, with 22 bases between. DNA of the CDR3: TGTGCCAGCAATAAAGGGGGATATACGGGGCTCCAAGAGACCCAGTACTTC. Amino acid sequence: CASNKGGYTGLQETQYF.

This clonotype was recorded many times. The CDR3 nucleotides read TGTGCCAGCAGTCGGGGCCCACTCTCTGGAAACACCATATATTTT. Amino acid sequence: CASSRGPLSGNTIYF. The genes are TRBV6-1 and TRBJ1-3; TRBD1 might be the D (5 bases). Trimming removed 5 bases at V and 0 bases at J, with 11 bases between. The CDR3 loop spans 15 amino acids. Germline V gene lookup returns CDR1 MNHNS and CDR2 SASEGT.

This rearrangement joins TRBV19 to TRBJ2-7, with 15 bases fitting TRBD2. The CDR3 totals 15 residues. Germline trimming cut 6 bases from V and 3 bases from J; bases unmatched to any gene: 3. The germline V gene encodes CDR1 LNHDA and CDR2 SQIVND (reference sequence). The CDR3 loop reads CASRKGLAGGYEQYF. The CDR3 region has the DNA TGTGCCAGTAGGAAGGGACTAGCGGGAGGCTACGAGCAGTACTTC. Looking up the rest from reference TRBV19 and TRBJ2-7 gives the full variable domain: DGGITQSPKYLFRKEGQNVTLSCEQNLNHDAMYWYRQDPGQGLRLIYYSQIVNDFQKGDIAEGYSVSREKKESFPLTVTSAQKNPTAFYLCASRKGLAGGYEQYFGPGTRLTVT.

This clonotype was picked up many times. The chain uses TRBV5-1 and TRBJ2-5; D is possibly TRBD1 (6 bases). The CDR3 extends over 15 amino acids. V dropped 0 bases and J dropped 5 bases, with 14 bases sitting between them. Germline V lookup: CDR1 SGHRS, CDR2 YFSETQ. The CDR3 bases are TGCGCCAGCAGCTTGGCCAGGGGAATTGGGGAGACCCAGTACTTC. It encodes CASSLARGIGETQYF.

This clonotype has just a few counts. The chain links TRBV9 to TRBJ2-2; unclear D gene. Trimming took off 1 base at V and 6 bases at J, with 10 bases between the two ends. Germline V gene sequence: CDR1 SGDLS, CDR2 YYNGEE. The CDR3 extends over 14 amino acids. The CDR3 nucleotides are TGTGCCAGCAGCGTATATGGGGATCCCGGGGAGCTGTTTTTT. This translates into CASSVYGDPGELFF.

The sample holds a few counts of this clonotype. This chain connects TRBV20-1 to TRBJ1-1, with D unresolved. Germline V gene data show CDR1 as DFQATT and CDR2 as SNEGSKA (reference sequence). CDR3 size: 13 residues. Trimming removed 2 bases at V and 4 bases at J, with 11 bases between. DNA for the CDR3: TGCAGTGCTAGAAAGAAGGGTATCACTGAAGCTTTCTTT. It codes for CSARKKGITEAFF.

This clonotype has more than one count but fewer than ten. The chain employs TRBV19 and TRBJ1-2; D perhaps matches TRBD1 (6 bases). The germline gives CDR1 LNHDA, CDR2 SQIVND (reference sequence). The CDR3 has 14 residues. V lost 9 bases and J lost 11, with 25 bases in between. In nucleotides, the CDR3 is TGTGCCAGCGGGGGAACTACAGGGATTAGGTGGTACACCTTC. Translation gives CASGGTTGIRWYTF.

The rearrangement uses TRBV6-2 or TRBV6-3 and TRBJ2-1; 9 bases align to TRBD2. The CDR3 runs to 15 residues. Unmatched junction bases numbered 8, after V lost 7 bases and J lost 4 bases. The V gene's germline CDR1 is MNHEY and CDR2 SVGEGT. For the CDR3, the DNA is TGTGCCAGCACCCAGTGGACTAGCGAGTACAATGAGCAGTTCTTC. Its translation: CASTQWTSEYNEQFF.

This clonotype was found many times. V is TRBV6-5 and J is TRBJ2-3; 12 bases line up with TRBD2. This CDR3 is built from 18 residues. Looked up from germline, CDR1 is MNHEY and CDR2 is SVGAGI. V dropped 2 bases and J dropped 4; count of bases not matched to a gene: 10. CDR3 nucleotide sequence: TGTGCCAGCAGTTACAATACACCGGGACTAGCGGGTTCAGATACGCAGTATTTT. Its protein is CASSYNTPGLAGSDTQYF.

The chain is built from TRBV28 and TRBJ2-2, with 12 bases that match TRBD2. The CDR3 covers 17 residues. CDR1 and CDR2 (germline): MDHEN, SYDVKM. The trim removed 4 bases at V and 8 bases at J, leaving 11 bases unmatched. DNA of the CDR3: TGTGCCAGCAGTTCAACCAGACTAGCGGGAGAATCAGGGGAGCTGTTTTTT. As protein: CASSSTRLAGESGELFF.

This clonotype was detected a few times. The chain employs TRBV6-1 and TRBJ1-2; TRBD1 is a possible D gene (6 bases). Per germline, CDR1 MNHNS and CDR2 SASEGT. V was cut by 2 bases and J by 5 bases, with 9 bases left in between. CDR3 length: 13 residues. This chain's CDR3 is CASSEWGAYGYTF. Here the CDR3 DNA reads TGTGCCAGCAGTGAATGGGGGGCTTATGGCTACACCTTC.

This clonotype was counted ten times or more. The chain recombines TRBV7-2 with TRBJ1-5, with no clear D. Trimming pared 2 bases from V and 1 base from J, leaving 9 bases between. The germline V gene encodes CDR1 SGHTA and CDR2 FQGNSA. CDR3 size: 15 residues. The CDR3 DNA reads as TGTGCCAGCAGCTTATACCCGGGCAGCAATCAGCCCCAGCATTTT. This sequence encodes CASSLYPGSNQPQHF.

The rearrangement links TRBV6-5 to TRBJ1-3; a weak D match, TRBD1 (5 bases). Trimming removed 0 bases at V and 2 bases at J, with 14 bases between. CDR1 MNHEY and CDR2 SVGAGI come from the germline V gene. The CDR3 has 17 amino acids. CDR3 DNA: TGTGCCAGCAGTTACTCGATTTTCGGGACGGCTGGAAACACCATATATTTT. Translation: CASSYSIFGTAGNTIYF.

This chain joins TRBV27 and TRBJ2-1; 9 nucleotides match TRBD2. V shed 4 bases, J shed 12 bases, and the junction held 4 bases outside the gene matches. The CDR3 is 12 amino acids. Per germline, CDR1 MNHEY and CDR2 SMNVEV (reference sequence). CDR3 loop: CASSSDSGRQFF. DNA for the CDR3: TGTGCCAGCAGTTCCGATAGCGGGAGGCAGTTCTTC.

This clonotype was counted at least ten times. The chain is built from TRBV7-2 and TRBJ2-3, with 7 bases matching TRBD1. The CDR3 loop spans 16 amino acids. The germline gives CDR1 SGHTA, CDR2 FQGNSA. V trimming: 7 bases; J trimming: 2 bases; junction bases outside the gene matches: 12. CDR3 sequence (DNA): TGTGCCAGCACCCCATCGCCCGGGACAGTCACAGATACGCAGTATTTT. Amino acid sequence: CASTPSPGTVTDTQYF.

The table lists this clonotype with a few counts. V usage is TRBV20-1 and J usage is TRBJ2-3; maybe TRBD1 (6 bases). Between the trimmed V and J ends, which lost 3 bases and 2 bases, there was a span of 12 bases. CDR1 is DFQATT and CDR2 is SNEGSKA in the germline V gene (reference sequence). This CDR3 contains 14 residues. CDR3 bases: TGCAGTGCTAGGGACAGCCGTTCCACAGATACGCAGTATTTT. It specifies CSARDSRSTDTQYF.

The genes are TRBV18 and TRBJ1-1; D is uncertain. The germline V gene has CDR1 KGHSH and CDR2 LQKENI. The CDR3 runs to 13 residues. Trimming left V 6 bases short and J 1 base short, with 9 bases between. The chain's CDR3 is CASSHDKNTEAFF. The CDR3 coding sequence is TGTGCCAGCTCTCACGACAAGAACACTGAAGCTTTCTTT.

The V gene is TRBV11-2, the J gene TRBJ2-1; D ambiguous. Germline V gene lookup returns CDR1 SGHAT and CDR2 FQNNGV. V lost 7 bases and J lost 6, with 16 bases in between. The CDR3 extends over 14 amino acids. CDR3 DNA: TGTGCCAGCATCCTGAGTGGGTGGGGCAATGAGCAGTTCTTC. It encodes CASILSGWGNEQFF.

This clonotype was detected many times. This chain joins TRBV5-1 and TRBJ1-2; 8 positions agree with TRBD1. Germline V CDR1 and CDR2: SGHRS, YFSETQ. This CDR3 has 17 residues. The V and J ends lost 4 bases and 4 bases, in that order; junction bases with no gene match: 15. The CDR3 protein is CASSTGLWDRSFYGYTF. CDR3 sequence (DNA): TGCGCCAGCAGCACCGGGCTTTGGGACAGGAGCTTCTATGGCTACACCTTC.

The DNA of the CDR3 is TGCAGTGCCCATGCGACCCTCCAAGAGACCCAGTACTTC. It encodes CSAHATLQETQYF. The chain uses TRBV20-1 and TRBJ2-5; D gene unclear. Germline V gene lookup returns CDR1 DFQATT and CDR2 SNEGSKA (reference sequence). The CDR3 loop spans 13 amino acids. Trimming took off 6 bases at V and 1 base at J, with 12 bases between the two ends.

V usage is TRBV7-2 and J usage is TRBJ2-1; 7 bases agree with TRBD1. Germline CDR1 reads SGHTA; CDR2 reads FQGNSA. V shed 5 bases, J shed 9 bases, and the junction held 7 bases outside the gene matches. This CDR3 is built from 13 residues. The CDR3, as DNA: TGTGCCAGCAGCCCCAACAGGGGTTTTGAGCAGTTCTTC. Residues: CASSPNRGFEQFF.

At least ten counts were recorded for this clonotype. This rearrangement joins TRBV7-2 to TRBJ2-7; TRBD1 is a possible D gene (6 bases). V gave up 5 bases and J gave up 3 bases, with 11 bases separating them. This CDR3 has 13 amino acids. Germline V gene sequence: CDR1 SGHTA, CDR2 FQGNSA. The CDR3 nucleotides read TGTGCCAGCAGCCCTTTACAGGGCTACGAGCAGTACTTC. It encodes CASSPLQGYEQYF.

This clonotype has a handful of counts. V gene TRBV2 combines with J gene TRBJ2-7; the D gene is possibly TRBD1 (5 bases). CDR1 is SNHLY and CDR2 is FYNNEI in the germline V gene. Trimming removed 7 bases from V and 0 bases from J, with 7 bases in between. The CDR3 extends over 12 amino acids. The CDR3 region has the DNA TGTGCCAGCAAGGACACCTCCTACGAGCAGTACTTC. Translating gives CASKDTSYEQYF.

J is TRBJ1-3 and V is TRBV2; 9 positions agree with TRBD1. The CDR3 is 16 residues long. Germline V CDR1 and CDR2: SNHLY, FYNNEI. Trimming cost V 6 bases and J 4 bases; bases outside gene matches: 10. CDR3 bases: TGTGCCAGCAGCCGGACAGGGGCCAGAGAAGGAAACACCATATATTTT. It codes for CASSRTGAREGNTIYF.

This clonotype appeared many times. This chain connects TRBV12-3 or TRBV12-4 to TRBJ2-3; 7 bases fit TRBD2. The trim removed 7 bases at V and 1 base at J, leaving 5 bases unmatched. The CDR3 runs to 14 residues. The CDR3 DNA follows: TGTGCCAGCACCTCCCGGGGGGGCACAGATACGCAGTATTTT. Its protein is CASTSRGGTDTQYF.